This TCR beta chain is drawn from a study of cytomegalovirus exposure and HLA in healthy donors (dated by TCRdb to about 2017). Background for the entire study: An earlier analysis of under 600 of the donors reported 250 to 350 Gb of sequence data and some 120 million unique TCR beta sequences from about 180 million T cells. An early release covering around 630 HLA-typed donors comprised about 320 gigabases of sequencing data and tens of millions of unique TCR sequences. The genetic ancestry cluster associated with self-reported Caucasian donors included over 80% of the approximately 430 genotyped donors. The study aimed to test whether signatures of past pathogen exposure could be identified by cataloging public T cell receptors. The study profiled the T cell repertoires of under 700 subjects by immunosequencing and related them to cytomegalovirus serostatus. In addition to the first cohort of around 670 subjects, a separate validation cohort of 120 different subjects was used. To predict cytomegalovirus infection status, the study brought together high-throughput TCR immunosequencing, statistical association of individual TCRs with disease status, and machine learning. A later analysis re-analyzed previously published TCR beta repertoires from 666 donors and added high-resolution HLA genotyping to study TCR occurrence patterns. Rather than drawing on any new phenotypic data, the later analysis identified candidate immune exposures from TCR beta sequences and the way those sequences occurred across donors. In an earlier analysis of several hundred of the donors, high-throughput TCR beta sequencing was used to judge whether each TCR beta V gene segment behaved as functional or pseudogenic. Donor age, sex, ethnicity and CMV serostatus were collected together with the repertoire data. A later genetic analysis took genome-wide SNP genotypes for about 55% of the roughly 700 donors and used that subset as a discovery cohort. All discovery cohort repertoires had been generated on a single sequencing platform. HLA typing included class I and class II loci at four-digit resolution. The number of donors typed differed by locus, with about 629-630 for A, B, C, DRB1 and DQB1, 522 for DQA1, 600 to 610 for DPA1, and roughly 450 for DPB1. Several DR-DQ haplotypes were treated as single units for association and clustering because of strong linkage in the cohort. Among about 400 genotyped donors of the cohort, an average of approximately 220,000 unique TCR beta nucleotide sequences was sequenced per donor, of which about 18% were non-productive.

As encoded in the germline V gene, CDR1 is SGDLS while CDR2 is YYNGEE. The CDR3, cysteine through phenylalanine, is 17 amino acids long. The DNA shown is the 51-base CDR3, in frame from base 1. Ends trimmed: V by 4 bases, J by 4 bases; bases unmatched to a gene: 13. The library was prepared using the immunoSEQ multiplex PCR assay. For the multiplex PCR, a mixture combining 60 forward primers for TCR Vbeta segments and 13 reverse primers for TCR Jbeta segments was used. The CDR3 region of rearranged TCR beta genes was amplified from genomic DNA with a multiplex PCR assay. Amplified TCR beta libraries were sequenced as 87-base-pair reads on the Illumina HiSeq System. The study's own analysis went as follows. A later analysis tallied some 79 million unique TCR beta chains across the 700 or so repertoires, and approximately 12 million of those chains were shared by two or more donors. To remove PCR and sequencing errors, raw reads were error-corrected and collapsed into unique sequences using a nearest-neighbor algorithm that merged closely related sequences. CDR3 sequences were aligned to IMGT reference sequences to assign V, D and J gene segments. For a sequence to be retained, a match of at least six nucleotides was required to both a V gene segment and a J gene segment. A rearrangement counted as productive if the CDR3 had no stop codons and remained in frame with V and J, and every other rearrangement counted as non-productive. CDR3 was defined according to IMGT convention as the region running from the second conserved V-encoded cysteine to the conserved J-encoded phenylalanine. The earlier analysis of about 500 of the donors excluded sequences that lacked an unambiguous match to a single V gene segment. In an earlier analysis of several hundred of the donors, a V segment was called functional when productive rearrangements were above 56.7%, and segregating when the standard deviation between donors exceeded 5%. A statistical classification framework was built for diagnosing cytomegalovirus status from the catalog of TCR beta chain sequences. In a later analysis, TCR nucleotide sequences were compared against IMGT/GENE-DB human TR gene sequences so that V and J genes could be assigned. Using the TCRdist pipeline, a later analysis assigned CDR3 sequences along with most-parsimonious VDJ recombination scenarios. In a later analysis, each TCR beta chain was defined by its CDR3 amino acid sequence together with its V-gene family, and reads without a unique V-gene family were excluded. As a way to deal with suspected cross-contamination and a sequencing artifact, a later analysis dropped nearly 600 nucleotide sequences that were highly shared and had low generation probability. In a later analysis, a clonal expansion index for each public chain was calculated from normalized within-repertoire ranks of inferred template counts. In a later analysis, generation probabilities were computed using a VDJ recombination model fitted to out-of-frame rearrangements, and the results were checked against IGoR. In a later analysis, TCR-TCR, TCR-HLA and TCR-CMV co-occurrence was scored with hypergeometric tests, and a repertoire-size bias correction was applied to TCR pairs. In a later analysis, false discovery rates were estimated by permuting HLA or CMV assignments 20 times. In a later analysis, co-occurring TCRs were grouped using DBSCAN, and TCRdist sequence similarity was added for clustering within HLA-allele-positive subsets. Repertoires with fewer than 30,000 or more than 120,000 public chains, plus five repertoires with anomalous nucleotide sharing, were excluded from co-occurrence clustering. TCRdb provides this immuneACCESS table in a form limited to in-frame rearrangements. Some clones are lacking; in checked studies, under half of them reflect an unresolved V gene, and why the rest are absent is not known. That table is the source of V, J and clone size, and D and trimming were worked out from the DNA. The sample data list roughly 99,000 clones, and approximately 75% of these were observed just once. Roughly 3.8% of the sample is held by the ten biggest clonotypes.

This clone was detected a few times. Its antigen has not been determined. Base quality data are lacking; no much larger clone is found one base away. The cohort comprised fewer than 750 healthy bone marrow donors. All cohort members were sampled while nominally healthy, although unrecorded immune exposures were likely present. The donor was CMV seronegative and belonged to the group of around 400 seronegative cohort members. A peripheral blood sample was collected from each donor, and TCR beta sequencing was performed on peripheral blood mononuclear cells. The Qiagen DNeasy Blood Extraction Kit was used to extract genomic DNA from the blood cell samples. Overall study outcomes, separate from this receptor: In both the original and validation cohorts, the classifier was reported to diagnose cytomegalovirus status with high specificity and sensitivity. Some IMGT-functional V segments, including TRBV6-2 and TRBV6-3, could not be distinguished by the 87-base-pair reads and were therefore excluded. It was suggested by the authors that the approach could potentially be generalized to other disease states and immunological phenotypes. A later analysis found that TCR association rates varied across HLA loci, with DRB1 alleles showing the most associated TCRs and HLA-C alleles the fewest. In a later analysis, most CMV-associated TCR beta chains were found to appear HLA-restricted, with HLA associations seemingly driven largely by CMV exposure. A few of the identified cytomegalovirus-associated TCR beta chains were confirmed in vitro to be specific for cytomegalovirus antigens. A total of about 180 TCR beta chains were listed by the study as associated with cytomegalovirus. In this cohort, only TCR beta chains were sequenced, and detectable features were limited by the absence of alpha or paired-chain data. Strong co-occurrence of HLA alleles, especially DR and DQ, made assigning TCR associations to individual alleles difficult. Compared with the roughly 670-donor mean, donors in an Asian-associated ancestry cluster had fewer N-insertions in productive TCRs, according to a later genetic analysis. A later analysis found that HLA-associated TCR beta chains were more clonally expanded and had lower generation probabilities than equally common non-associated chains. Sequencing depth was assumed to be roughly uniform across donors in the presence/absence analyses, though that assumption may not hold. V-gene and J-gene trimming of TCR beta chains was associated with a missense DCLRE1C variant in a later genetic analysis, and the association was replicated in an independent cohort. Correlated functional status among segregating V segments might be attributable to linkage disequilibrium, but an unknown experimental factor could not be ruled out. For the cohort, immune exposure information was limited to CMV serostatus. Most TCR sequences were seen in very few donors, while some public TCRs were found in many individuals. A group of highly shared sequence variants was considered likely to be a technical artifact of the sequencing pipeline. Roughly 15 rarely observed V segments, including chromosome 9 orphons, were excluded from the earlier analysis of several hundred of the donors because counts were too low. According to a later analysis, parvovirus B19, influenza, CMV and Epstein-Barr virus appeared linked to several top co-occurrence clusters. Because some donors lacked HLA typing at each locus, the association tests relied only on the typed subset. In an earlier analysis of 450 to 750 of the donors, most TCR beta V segments appeared in productive rearrangements about 90% or about 30% of the time, broadly matching IMGT annotations. Specific HLA alleles were associated with 15,000 to 20,000 TCR beta sequences at a false discovery rate of 0.05 in a later analysis. A further reported finding was that TCR beta sequences accurately predicted the HLA-A and HLA-B alleles for most subjects in the first cohort.

The sample taken for sequencing was PBMCs. The chain links TRBV9 with TRBJ1-4; 7 central bases correspond to TRBD1. This clonotype was sampled from a woman aged 40 to 50 in good health and CMV-seronegative. The base sequence is TGTGCCAGCAGCTCCCGGCCCGGGACAGCCAGTAATGAAAAACTGTTTTTT. This is translated as CASSSRPGTASNEKLFF.